Following are 11 T cell receptor beta chains from one sample sequenced in a study of vaccination and CD4 T cells after COVID-19. Their cognate antigens are unknown. Noted treatment: roughly nine-day PBMC culture with coronavirus spike peptide pools or control peptides (ViraFEST assay). Sequence data for DNA of cultured CD4+ T cells were generated by the Oncomine TCR Beta short-read assay. TCRdb redid the calling of the PCR reads with MiXCR, one entry per CDR3 protein. The sample holds around 9,300 distinct CDR3 sequences, over 35% seen once. Sequenced material: CD4+ T cells from blood, cultured in vitro. These receptors came from a human donor who had recovered from COVID-19.

CDR3 sequence: CSATLLILGLESEQYF. The DNA of the CDR3 is TGCAGTGCTACCCTCCTAATTTTGGGCCTAGAAAGCGAGCAGTACTTC. J is TRBJ2-7 and V is TRBV20-1; no clear D. The CDR3 length is 16 residues. CDR1 and CDR2 (germline): DFQATT, SNEGSKA (reference sequence). The V end was cut by 4 bases, the J end by 6 bases, with 25 bases between.

This clonotype was observed a handful of times. The rearrangement joins TRBV4-3 to TRBJ1-5, with D hard to call. CDR1 is LGHNA, CDR2 YSLEER, per germline. Trimming took 1 base from V and 9 from J, leaving 10 bases between them. This CDR3 has 13 residues. This chain's CDR3 is CASSQGFDWPQHF. CDR3 nucleotides: TGCGCCAGCAGCCAAGGGTTCGACTGGCCCCAGCATTTT.

The CDR3 sequence: CASSGEYNEQFF. CDR3 coding DNA: TGTGCCAGCAGTGGGGAATACAATGAGCAGTTCTTC. The chain carries TRBV2 and TRBJ2-1; no firm D call. This CDR3 region has 12 residues. CDR1 and CDR2 (germline): SNHLY, FYNNEI. Trimming shortened V by 4 bases and J by 4 bases, and 5 bases separated the two germline ends.

The rearrangement joins TRBV2 to TRBJ2-7; tentative D call: TRBD1 (6 bases). Germline loops: CDR1 SNHLY, CDR2 FYNNEI. V was pared by 4 bases and J by 7 bases, with 14 bases between. CDR3 size: 13 residues. In nucleotides, the CDR3 is TGTGCCAGCAGTGTATTGCAGGGGCGAGAGCAGTACTTC. It is translated as CASSVLQGREQYF. Full variable domain (remainder filled in from reference TRBV2 and TRBJ2-7): EPEVTQTPSHQVTQMGQEVILRCVPISNHLYFYWYRQILGQKVEFLVSFYNNEISEKSEIFDDQFSVERPDGSNFTLKIRSTKLEDSAMYFCASSVLQGREQYFGPGTRLTVT.

This clonotype was seen once. The chain links TRBV12-3 or TRBV12-4 to TRBJ1-1, with a tentative D call TRBD1 (5 bases). The CDR3 covers 14 residues. Between the trimmed V and J ends, which lost 2 bases and 6 bases, there was a span of 13 bases. Here the CDR3 DNA reads TGTGCCAGCAGTTTATCGGGGGGGAGGGCTGAAGCTTTCTTT. Translated, it gives CASSLSGGRAEAFF.

This clonotype was seen only once. The chain has TRBV2 and TRBJ1-3, with D maybe TRBD1 (6 bases). This CDR3 comprises 14 residues. Germline CDR1 reads SNHLY; CDR2 reads FYNNEI. V was cut by 8 bases and J by 0 bases, with 11 bases left in between. The chain's CDR3 is CASWTAGSGNTIYF. CDR3 DNA: TGTGCCAGCTGGACAGCCGGCTCTGGAAACACCATATATTTT.

This clonotype was counted once. The chain joins TRBV2 to TRBJ1-5; no firm D call. The V gene lost 1 base and the J gene lost 7 bases, with 8 bases spanning the gap. The CDR3 contains 13 residues. Germline assignment: CDR1 SNHLY and CDR2 FYNNEI. CDR3 nucleotide sequence: TGTGCCAGCAGTGAAGAAGGACGACAGCCCCAGCATTTT. It is translated as CASSEEGRQPQHF.

This clonotype has more than one count but fewer than ten. The chain is built from TRBV7-2 and TRBJ2-1, with TRBD2 as a possible D gene (5 bases). The CDR3 consists of 14 residues. V dropped 1 base and J dropped 8 bases, with 12 bases sitting between them. CDR1 is SGHTA, CDR2 FQGNSA, per germline. CDR3: CASSLGASFDEQFF. The CDR3 DNA follows: TGTGCCAGCAGCTTAGGGGCTAGCTTCGATGAGCAGTTCTTC.

This clonotype was detected only a few times. This chain links TRBV12-3 or TRBV12-4 with TRBJ1-6, with no clear D. The length of the CDR3 is 12 residues. Trimming cost V 5 bases and J 9 bases, with 8 bases left between them. CDR3 region: CASSRKGSPLHF. The CDR3 nucleotides read TGTGCCAGCAGTCGAAAGGGTTCACCCCTCCACTTT.

This chain connects TRBV9 to TRBJ2-7, with 10 bases aligning to TRBD1. The CDR3 contains 14 residues. Germline-derived CDR1 and CDR2 are SGDLS and YYNGEE. V lost 2 bases, J lost 2 bases, and 1 base stayed unmatched. The CDR3: CASSVGQGAYEQYF. CDR3 bases: TGTGCCAGCAGCGTCGGACAGGGGGCCTACGAGCAGTACTTC.

Here the CDR3 DNA reads TGTGCCAGCAGCAAAGAAGGTTGGGCGGGGCTCCAAACTTCAAGCATGAACACTGAAGCTTTCTTT. Translation: CASSKEGWAGLQTSSMNTEAFF. The chain links TRBV21-1 to TRBJ1-1; the D call TRBD1 from the table was never checked on the DNA. TRBV21-1 is recorded as a pseudogene. The CDR3 extends over 22 amino acids.